The T cell receptor beta chain described here comes from a study of CD8 T cells in Susac syndrome. This CDR3 is 16 amino acids long. The V end was cut by 5 bases, the J end by 0 bases, with 15 bases between. The germline V gene has CDR1 LNHNV and CDR2 YYDKDF (reference sequence). TCR beta from blood CD8+ and CD4+ T cells was sequenced. TEMRA cells were FACS-enriched and CD8+ and CD4+ T cells negatively isolated. The authors reverse transcribed roughly 0.5 to 1 ug RNA with random hexamers. TCRdb independently ran MiXCR on the immunoSEQ multiplex PCR reads; one entry per CDR3 protein. The sample yields 100,000 to 150,000 distinct CDR3 sequences, more than 90% seen once.

The chain carries TRBV15 and TRBJ2-3; D is unclear. Sequenced input: CD4+ T cells from PBMCs. This receptor was identified in a human donor in good health. This CDR3 is CATSYPSSSSTDTQYF. CDR3 sequence (DNA): TGTGCCACCAGCTACCCCAGTTCTTCTAGCACAGATACGCAGTATTTT. The variable domain in full, with the rest retrieved from reference TRBV15 and TRBJ2-3, is DAMVIQNPRYQVTQFGKPVTLSCSQTLNHNVMYWYQQKSSQAPKLLFHYYDKDFNNEADTPDNFQSRRPNTSFCFLDIRSPGLGDTAMYLCATSYPSSSSTDTQYFGPGTRLTVL.